The clone carrying this T cell receptor (beta chain) ranks as medium-sized. The antigen remains undetermined. These data originate in a study of regulatory T cells in long-lasting Graves disease. This sample's time point: persistent/refractory GD, antithyroid drugs over 5 years with positive TRAb. RNA from PBMCs was the source of the TCR library. Overall study findings and caveats: Possibly, too few samples lowered accuracy.

Combining iRepertoire HTBI primers with Arm-PCR of CDR3 regions, the authors built TCR beta libraries. Each CDR3 protein is one row after TCRdb ran MiXCR on the multiplex PCR reads. Among 350,000 to 450,000 distinct CDR3 sequences listed, less than 25% were seen once. Sample: peripheral blood mononuclear cells (PBMCs), taken when the disease was refractory, from a patient treated with antithyroid drugs. This clonotype was obtained from a female donor with Graves disease.

The CDR3 sequence: CSASPGTPNQPQHF. Written as DNA, the CDR3 is TGCAGTGCTAGTCCCGGTACACCCAATCAGCCCCAGCATTTT. The chain has TRBV20-1 and TRBJ1-5; no reliable D call. The CDR3 runs to 14 residues. Germline CDR1 DFQATT, CDR2 SNEGSKA (reference sequence). V was cut by 3 bases and J by 3 bases, with 12 bases left in between.